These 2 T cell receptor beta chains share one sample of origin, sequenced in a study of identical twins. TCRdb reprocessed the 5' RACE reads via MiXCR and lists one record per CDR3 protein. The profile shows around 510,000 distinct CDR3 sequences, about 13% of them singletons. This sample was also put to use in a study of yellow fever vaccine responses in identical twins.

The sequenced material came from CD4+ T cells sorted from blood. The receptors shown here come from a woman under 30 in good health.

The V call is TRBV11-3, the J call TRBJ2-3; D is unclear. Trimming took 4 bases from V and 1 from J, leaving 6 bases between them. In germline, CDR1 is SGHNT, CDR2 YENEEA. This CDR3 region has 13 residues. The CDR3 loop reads CASSYKGTDTQYF. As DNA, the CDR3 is TGTGCCAGCAGCTATAAGGGCACAGATACGCAGTATTTT.

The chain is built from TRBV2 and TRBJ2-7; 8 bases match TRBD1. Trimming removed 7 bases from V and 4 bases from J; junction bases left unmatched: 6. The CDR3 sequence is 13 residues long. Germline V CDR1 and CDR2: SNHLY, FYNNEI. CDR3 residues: CASKVGQAYEQYF. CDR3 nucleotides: TGTGCCAGCAAAGTGGGACAGGCTTACGAGCAGTACTTC.